This T cell receptor (beta chain) derives from a study of cytomegalovirus exposure and HLA in healthy donors. Study-wide points: Sequencing probably produced one cluster of sequence variants that were highly shared.

Germline V gives CDR1 MGHRA, CDR2 YSYEKL. This CDR3 is built from 17 residues. After removal of 4 bases from V and 1 base from J, the junction contained 12 bases not matched to a gene. Primers for the PCR totalled 60 Vbeta and 13 Jbeta. This table comes from immunoSEQ multiplex PCR, and its TCRdb copy is limited to in-frame clones, with some not included. The repertoire holds roughly 99,000 clones, with more than 65% as singletons. Remarks on this clone: Its antigen is unidentified.

Sequencing was done on a sample of PBMCs. This receptor was identified in a male donor in good health and CMV-seronegative. The chain has TRBV4-1 and TRBJ1-2; 7 nucleotides match TRBD1. The CDR3 is CASSREGAEKINYGYTF. In DNA form, the CDR3 reads TGCGCCAGCAGCCGAGAGGGGGCAGAGAAAATTAACTATGGCTACACCTTC.